The 28 T cell receptor beta chains reported below all come from one sample, sequenced in a study of CD8 T cells in ankylosing spondylitis. MiXCR, run by TCRdb on the 5' RACE reads, gives a single entry per CDR3 protein. The sample has around 32,000 distinct CDR3 sequences, roughly 7.2% seen once. Sequencing was done on a sample of blood, either unsorted or a sorted T cell fraction (not recorded which). All receptors derive from a male donor with ankylosing spondylitis or in good health (not recorded which).

This clonotype was observed many times. J is TRBJ2-2 and V is TRBV5-1; 9 positions match TRBD1. The V and J ends lost 5 bases and 5 bases, in that order; junction bases with no gene match: 4. The germline CDR1 and CDR2 sequences are SGHRS and YFSETQ. The CDR3 extends over 14 amino acids. The DNA of the CDR3 is TGCGCCAGCAGTCGGGACAGGGCTACCGGGGAGCTGTTTTTT. Protein sequence: CASSRDRATGELFF.

This clonotype was detected ten times or more. The chain couples TRBV5-1 to TRBJ2-2; 7 positions match TRBD1. Per the germline V gene, CDR1 is SGHRS and CDR2 is YFSETQ. J was trimmed by 8 bases and V by 3 bases; bases with no gene match: 7. This CDR3 comprises 14 residues. CDR3 sequence reads: CASSSSQGKGELFF. CDR3 sequence (DNA): TGCGCCAGCAGCTCATCACAGGGGAAGGGGGAGCTGTTTTTT. Variable domain in full (rest from reference TRBV5-1 and TRBJ2-2): KAGVTQTPRYLIKTRGQQVTLSCSPISGHRSVSWYQQTPGQGLQFLFEYFSETQRNKGNFPGRFSGRQFSNSRSEMNVSTLELGDSALYLCASSSSQGKGELFFGEGSRLTVL.

The sample holds many counts of this clonotype. The gene calls are TRBV6-6 and TRBJ2-1; D gene uncertain. V gave up 7 bases and J gave up 0 bases, with 13 bases separating them. Germline V gene data show CDR1 as MNHNY and CDR2 as SVGAGI (reference sequence). The CDR3 runs to 15 residues. CDR3 residues: CASTSEAYSYNEQFF. CDR3 nucleotide sequence: TGTGCCAGCACCTCTGAGGCGTACTCCTACAATGAGCAGTTCTTC.

This clonotype has only a few counts. The chain recombines TRBV7-6 with TRBJ2-1; D possibly corresponds to TRBD1 (5 bases). The ends were cut back, 1 base at V and 2 bases at J, with 9 bases in the middle. The CDR3 extends over 15 amino acids. The germline CDR1 and CDR2 sequences are SGHVS and FNYEAQ. The CDR3 loop reads CASSLGTRAYNEQFF. Here the CDR3 DNA reads TGTGCCAGCAGCTTAGGTACCAGGGCCTACAATGAGCAGTTCTTC.

This clonotype has ten or more counts. J is TRBJ1-2 and V is TRBV29-1; possible D gene TRBD1, 5 bases. From germline, CDR1 is SQVTM and CDR2 ANQGSEA. Trimming took 7 bases from V and 8 from J, leaving 20 bases between them. This CDR3 is built from 13 residues. CDR3 nucleotides: TGCAGCGCTTACACGTCTTTTAAGGGGGGCTACACCTTC. Translating gives CSAYTSFKGGYTF. Filled out from reference TRBV29-1 and TRBJ1-2, the complete variable domain reads SAVISQKPSRDICQRGTSLTIQCQVDSQVTMMFWYRQQPGQSLTLIATANQGSEATYESGFVIDKFPISRPNLTFSTLTVSNMSPEDSSIYLCSAYTSFKGGYTFGSGTRLTVV.

This clonotype has ten or more counts. CDR3 bases: TGTGCCATCAGTGAGAATTTACAGGTAAACACTGAAGCTTTCTTT. Its protein product is CAISENLQVNTEAFF. The V gene is TRBV10-3, the J gene TRBJ1-1, with D tentatively TRBD1 (5 bases). Per germline, CDR1 ENHRY and CDR2 SYGVKD. This CDR3 has 15 residues. Trimming stripped 2 bases from V and 2 bases from J, with 12 bases between.

There are many counts of this clonotype. V is TRBV20-1 and J is TRBJ1-1, with D maybe TRBD1 (5 bases). The CDR3 spans 13 residues. Germline-derived CDR1 and CDR2 are DFQATT and SNEGSKA (reference sequence). V lost 0 bases to trimming and J lost 1 base, with 6 bases between them. The CDR3 sequence: CSARDGTNTEAFF. In nucleotides, the CDR3 is TGCAGTGCTAGAGACGGGACGAACACTGAAGCTTTCTTT.

Ten or more counts support this clonotype. The gene calls are TRBV29-1 and TRBJ2-1; D remains unclear. The CDR3 sequence is 16 residues long. Germline CDR1 and CDR2: SQVTM and ANQGSEA. The V end lost 3 bases, the J end lost 7 bases, and 22 bases lay between the germline ends. CDR3 in amino acids: CSVESPTGSDLNEQFF. The CDR3 region has the DNA TGCAGCGTTGAGAGCCCGACTGGCTCTGACTTGAATGAGCAGTTCTTC.

This clonotype was seen at least ten times. The V and J genes are TRBV12-3 or TRBV12-4 and TRBJ2-5; 10 positions match TRBD1. The CDR3 has 16 amino acids. Germline trimming cut 2 bases from V and 3 bases from J; bases unmatched to any gene: 6. The CDR3 DNA sequence: TGTGCCAGCAGTTTAACCTCCGGGACAGGGGAAGAGACCCAGTACTTC. It yields the protein CASSLTSGTGEETQYF.

Ten or more counts support this clonotype. The chain employs TRBV9 and TRBJ1-6; D is undetermined. Germline V gives CDR1 SGDLS, CDR2 YYNGEE. The CDR3 contains 16 residues. Between the trimmed V and J ends, which lost 0 bases and 7 bases, there was a span of 14 bases. The CDR3 region is CASSVGLGRTNSPLHF. The CDR3 nucleotides are TGTGCCAGCAGCGTAGGGCTCGGACGGACCAATTCACCCCTCCACTTT.

This clonotype was counted at least ten times. The chain couples TRBV5-6 to TRBJ2-5; no reliable D call. This CDR3 has 16 amino acids. Germline assignment: CDR1 SGHDT and CDR2 YYEEEE. V was clipped by 0 bases and J by 2 bases, with 14 bases between them. The CDR3 spells CASSLDSSPPQETQYF. Written as DNA, the CDR3 is TGTGCCAGCAGCTTGGATTCTTCACCTCCTCAAGAGACCCAGTACTTC.

This clonotype appeared many times. The chain has TRBV19 and TRBJ1-1; possibly TRBD1 for D (5 bases). V lost 8 bases and J 4 bases, leaving 11 bases between the germline ends. This CDR3 is 12 amino acids long. The germline V gene has CDR1 LNHDA and CDR2 SQIVND (reference sequence). The CDR3 loop is CASQGGGTEAFF. CDR3 DNA sequence: TGTGCCAGTCAGGGTGGGGGCACTGAAGCTTTCTTT.

To note about this clonotype: A read error may account for a junction end that differs from germline. V gene TRBV11-3 combines with J gene TRBJ2-3; perhaps TRBD2 as D (6 bases). CDR1 SGHNT and CDR2 YENEEA come from the germline V gene. This CDR3 is built from 15 residues. CDR3: CVSSQRLGDTDTQYF. DNA of the CDR3: TGTGTCAGCAGCCAGCGACTAGGAGACACAGATACGCAGTATTTT.

This clonotype has at least ten counts. The chain has TRBV29-1 and TRBJ1-6; TRBD1 is a possible D gene (6 bases). Germline CDR1 reads SQVTM; CDR2 reads ANQGSEA. This CDR3 has 14 residues. Trimming removed 7 bases at V and 4 bases at J, with 14 bases between. This CDR3 reads CSAKDSAYNSPLHF. CDR3 coding DNA: TGCAGCGCGAAGGACAGCGCATATAATTCACCCCTCCACTTT.

This clonotype occurred many times. CDR3 amino acids: CASSPPGSGTEAFF. The CDR3 region has the DNA TGTGCCAGCAGCCCACCCGGCTCAGGCACTGAAGCTTTCTTT. The chain has TRBV12-3 or TRBV12-4 and TRBJ1-1; D not certain. The V and J ends lost 6 bases and 4 bases respectively, with 15 bases between them. The CDR3 sequence is 14 residues long.

This clonotype occurred many times. This rearrangement joins TRBV20-1 to TRBJ2-3; TRBD1 matches 10 bases. This CDR3 has 15 residues. V lost 3 bases, J lost 5 bases, and 8 bases stayed unmatched. CDR1 and CDR2 from the germline V gene are DFQATT and SNEGSKA (reference sequence). CDR3 coding DNA: TGCAGTGCTAGTCTCGACAGGGGGCCAAGAGATACGCAGTATTTT. Its translation: CSASLDRGPRDTQYF.

This clonotype was observed at least ten times. The V gene is TRBV29-1, the J gene TRBJ2-1, with TRBD2 matching 7 bases. V shed 7 bases, J shed 3 bases, and the junction held 9 bases outside the gene matches. The germline gives CDR1 SQVTM, CDR2 ANQGSEA. This CDR3 is built from 14 residues. The DNA of the CDR3 is TGCAGCGCCCTCCTGGGGGGGTTCTACAATGAGCAGTTCTTC. Amino acids: CSALLGGFYNEQFF.

In its sample, this clonotype was seen many times. The genes are TRBV12-3 or TRBV12-4 and TRBJ1-5; 7 bases are a match to TRBD1. V was clipped by 1 base and J by 5 bases; unmatched bases: 8. The CDR3 covers 16 residues. CDR3 loop: CASSLVPGQIHQPQHF. CDR3 coding DNA: TGTGCCAGCAGTTTAGTCCCGGGACAGATACATCAGCCCCAGCATTTT.

This clonotype was counted many times. The CDR3 region has the DNA TGCAGTGCTAGAGGGCTAGCGGGAGGTAGCTCCTACGAGCAGTACTTC. The encoded protein is CSARGLAGGSSYEQYF. The V call is TRBV20-1, the J call TRBJ2-7, with 11 bases lining up with TRBD2. Germline CDR1 reads DFQATT; CDR2 reads SNEGSKA (reference sequence). The CDR3 runs to 16 residues. J gave up 0 bases and V 1 base, and 5 bases lay outside the gene matches.

This clonotype has just a few counts. The chain joins TRBV29-1 to TRBJ2-2, with D uncertain. V lost 5 bases and J lost 0, with 7 bases in between. The length of the CDR3 is 13 residues. CDR1 SQVTM and CDR2 ANQGSEA come from the germline V gene. CDR3 sequence reads: CSVLHSNTGELFF. In DNA form, the CDR3 reads TGCAGCGTTCTTCACTCGAACACCGGGGAGCTGTTTTTT.

This sequence joins TRBV20-1 and TRBJ2-3; D is perhaps TRBD1 (7 bases). The CDR3 spans 16 residues. Deletions cut 0 bases from V and 0 bases from J, with 13 bases between. Germline CDR1 reads DFQATT; CDR2 reads SNEGSKA (reference sequence). The chain's CDR3 is CSARDSSGGSTDTQYF. The CDR3 coding sequence is TGCAGTGCTAGAGATTCATCAGGGGGGAGCACAGATACGCAGTATTTT.

This clonotype was counted at least ten times. The V and J genes are TRBV29-1 and TRBJ1-1; D remains unclear. The CDR3 consists of 13 residues. Germline V CDR1 and CDR2: SQVTM, ANQGSEA. Deletions cut 4 bases from V and 1 base from J, with 10 bases between. CDR3 sequence (DNA): TGCAGCGTTGCAGAAGTTGAGAACACTGAAGCTTTCTTT. As protein: CSVAEVENTEAFF.

This clonotype was picked up many times. The CDR3 DNA is TGTGCCAGCAGGTCCGGACAGATCAACACCGGGGAGCTGTTTTTT. It yields the protein CASRSGQINTGELFF. This chain connects TRBV6-1 to TRBJ2-2, with TRBD1 as a possible D gene (6 bases). Trimming stripped 6 bases from V and 2 bases from J, with 13 bases between. The CDR3 contains 15 residues. CDR1 is MNHNS, CDR2 SASEGT, per germline.

As regards this clonotype: It may be a read error: a sequence one base away is much more abundant. V usage is TRBV5-5 and J usage is TRBJ2-7; 7 positions match TRBD1. The germline V gene has CDR1 SGHKS and CDR2 YYEKEE (reference sequence). This CDR3 contains 14 residues. In DNA form, the CDR3 reads TGTGCCAGCAGCACCCGGACAGGATCCTGCGAGCAGTACTTC. The encoded protein is CASSTRTGSCEQYF. Full variable domain (missing parts from reference TRBV5-5 and TRBJ2-7): DAGVTQSPTHLIKTRGQQVTLRCSPISGHKSVSWYQQVLGQGPQFIFQYYEKEERGRGNFPDRFSARQFPNYSSELNVNALLLGDSALYLCASSTRTGSCEQYFGPGTRLTVT.

This clonotype was observed at least ten times. The chain links TRBV15 to TRBJ2-5; a weak D match, TRBD1 (6 bases). Per the germline V gene, CDR1 is LNHNV and CDR2 is YYDKDF (reference sequence). The CDR3 consists of 17 residues. The V and J ends lost 3 bases and 2 bases respectively, with 19 bases between them. The CDR3 spells CATSSYRAKAVQETQYF. The CDR3 DNA is TGTGCCACCAGCAGTTACAGGGCTAAGGCAGTGCAAGAGACCCAGTACTTC.

This clonotype was seen ten or more times. V usage is TRBV5-6 and J usage is TRBJ2-1; 9 bases agree with TRBD1. Trimming removed 3 bases from V and 2 bases from J; junction bases left unmatched: 6. The CDR3 contains 16 residues. Per germline, CDR1 SGHDT and CDR2 YYEEEE. The CDR3 region has the DNA TGTGCCAGCAGCTCCTGGACAGGGGCCACCTACAATGAGCAGTTCTTC. This translates into CASSSWTGATYNEQFF.

This clonotype has a count of ten or more. V usage is TRBV6-1 and J usage is TRBJ1-1; possible D gene TRBD1, 5 bases. V lost 4 bases to trimming and J lost 2 bases, with 11 bases between them. This CDR3 region has 14 residues. CDR1 and CDR2 from the germline V gene are MNHNS and SASEGT. The CDR3 loop is CASSGFQGNTEAFF. As DNA, the CDR3 is TGTGCCAGCAGTGGTTTTCAGGGAAACACTGAAGCTTTCTTT.

This clonotype was observed many times. The chain employs TRBV3-1 and TRBJ2-7; 9 bases agree with TRBD1. V was pared by 4 bases and J by 4 bases, with 5 bases of the junction left unmatched. This CDR3 contains 14 residues. Germline V gives CDR1 LGHDT, CDR2 YNNKEL (reference sequence). The DNA for the CDR3 is TGTGCCAGCAGCCTCGGGACAGGGAGATACGAGCAGTACTTC. Amino acid sequence: CASSLGTGRYEQYF.